This TCR beta chain was sequenced during a study of T cell repertoires in cytomegalovirus infection. Study-level information: Shared public TCR beta signatures pointed to both CMV infection and a matching HLA type.

V was pared by 0 bases and J by 6 bases, with 10 bases between. Looked up from germline, CDR1 is SGDLS and CDR2 is YYNGEE. The CDR3 consists of 14 residues. About this clonotype itself: Its antigen remains unknown.

One entry per CDR3 protein, called by TCRdb with MiXCR from the reads. The data hold roughly 140,000 distinct CDR3 sequences, with about a quarter observed a single time. Overall study findings and caveats: Totalled public TCR beta family frequency picked out people who carried CMV plus the relevant HLA. In two of eight donors, the top clonotype was HLA-C-restricted CMV-specific.

This TCR came from a human donor in good health (CMV status not recorded). Some clones in this sample may be carry-over from other donors' samples. The sample consisted of PBMCs. This chain uses TRBV9 with TRBJ2-1; tentative D call: TRBD1 (6 bases). In DNA, the CDR3 is TGTGCCAGCAGCGTAGAGGCAGGGGTCAATGAGCAGTTCTTC. Protein sequence: CASSVEAGVNEQFF.